This T cell receptor beta chain was recorded in a study of cytomegalovirus exposure and HLA in healthy donors. Whole-study context: Among about 179 million T cells, an earlier analysis found 117 million unique TCR beta sequences. General study findings and limits: Overall, roughly 160 TCR beta chains were annotated as cytomegalovirus-associated. It was confirmed in vitro that three of the CMV-associated chains were specific for CMV antigens.

Notes on this clone: Its antigen is unidentified.

The CDR3 totals 13 residues. CDR1 is MNHEY, CDR2 SVGAGI, per germline. V gave up 2 bases and J gave up 4 bases, with 8 bases separating them. The primer mix had 60 Vbeta and 13 Jbeta primers. Libraries were prepared by immunoSEQ multiplex PCR; TCRdb keeps only in-frame clonotypes and omits some of them. The sample holds some 110,000 clones, around 80% seen once. All the people who gave samples were healthy bone marrow donors. This clonotype was obtained from a woman aged 50 to 60 in good health and CMV-seropositive. Sequencing input: PBMCs. The chain uses TRBV6-5 and TRBJ1-2; D may be TRBD1 (6 bases). The CDR3 nucleotides are TGTGCCAGCAGTTACAGGACAGCCTATGGCTACACCTTC. Its protein is CASSYRTAYGYTF.